This T cell receptor (beta chain) stems from a study of T cells after yellow fever vaccination. Study observations and caveats: Researchers cautioned that FACS-sorted repertoires could harbor abundant clonotypes contaminating from the bulk population.

This clonotype was observed a handful of times. Its antigen remains unknown. Making TCR cDNA involved 5'RACE template switching, which added UMIs and a universal primer site. Each CDR3 protein is one row after TCRdb ran MiXCR on the 5' RACE reads. The sample holds a few hundred thousand distinct CDR3 sequences, about 4% seen once. The starting material was PBMCs, obtained 5 days after the yellow fever booster vaccination. The clonotype was recovered from a man aged 18 to 29 who received the YFV17D yellow fever vaccine.

The CDR3 protein is CASSLELGTSGGARHEQFF. The CDR3 DNA sequence: TGCGCCAGCAGCTTGGAGCTCGGGACTAGCGGGGGGGCCCGTCATGAGCAGTTCTTC. This chain uses TRBV5-1 with TRBJ2-1; 16 positions agree with TRBD2. Germline values: CDR1 SGHRS, CDR2 YFSETQ. After removal of 0 bases from V and 8 bases from J, the junction contained 11 bases not matched to a gene. This CDR3 region has 19 residues.